One sample yielded the 22 T cell receptor beta chains listed below, sequenced in a study of Graves' ophthalmopathy and Graves' hyperthyroidism. As the template, RNA transcripts were used to amplify TCR beta CDR3 regions. HTBI-primed RT-PCR formed the first round, and a multiplex PCR formed the second. Via MiXCR, TCRdb re-called the multiplex PCR reads, giving one row per CDR3 protein. There are roughly 500,000 distinct CDR3 sequences in the sample; about an eighth occur only once, and 9.8% lies in the top ten. The sequencing sample was made of blood. These receptors all stem from a woman in her thirties with Graves' ophthalmopathy.

There are many counts of this clonotype. The chain couples TRBV20-1 to TRBJ2-7; D is perhaps TRBD2 (5 bases). This CDR3 is built from 14 residues. V was clipped by 7 bases and J by 4 bases, with 20 bases between them. Germline V gives CDR1 DFQATT, CDR2 SNEGSKA (reference sequence). The CDR3 DNA reads TGCAGTGTCTCACCCCAGGCCCCGGGGTACGAGCAGTACTTC. Amino acids: CSVSPQAPGYEQYF.

Note on this clonotype: A much larger clone lies a single base off, so this may be a read error. The chain uses TRBV7-2 and TRBJ2-2; 10 positions match TRBD1. Germline V CDR1 and CDR2: SGHTA, FQGNSA. The CDR3 is 15 amino acids. V lost 3 bases, J lost 3 bases, and 1 base stayed unmatched. CDR3 in DNA: TGTGCCAGCAGCTTTGGGACAGGGGACACCGGGGAGCTGTTTTTT. Translation gives CASSFGTGDTGELFF.

Notes on this clonotype: This sequence may be a read error, since a much larger clone differs from it by one base. The chain employs TRBV11-3 and TRBJ2-2; tentatively, D is TRBD1 or TRBD2 (5 bases each). Germline V CDR1 and CDR2: SGHNT, YENEEA. This CDR3 is 15 amino acids long. V lost 8 bases and J 3 bases, leaving 16 bases between the germline ends. The CDR3 DNA reads as TGTGCCAGCTGCTGGGACCTTGGTTACACCGGGGAGCTGTTTTTT. This gives the protein CASCWDLGYTGELFF. The whole variable domain, remainder taken from reference TRBV11-3 and TRBJ2-2, is EAGVVQSPRYKIIEKKQPVAFWCNPISGHNTLYWYLQNLGQGPELLIRYENEEAVDDSQLPKDRFSAERLKGVDSTLKIQPAELGDSAVYLCASCWDLGYTGELFFGEGSRLTVL.

The sample holds many counts of this clonotype. The chain recombines TRBV20-1 with TRBJ2-2; 7 positions match TRBD2. With V trimmed by 3 bases and J by 1 base, 5 bases remained unmatched. From germline, CDR1 is DFQATT and CDR2 SNEGSKA (reference sequence). The CDR3 runs 15 residues. For the CDR3, the DNA is TGCAGTGCTAGTGACGTAGCGGGGAACACCGGGGAGCTGTTTTTT. This encodes CSASDVAGNTGELFF.

The table lists this clonotype with a count of one. The gene calls are TRBV19 and TRBJ1-2; D ambiguous. The CDR3 consists of 14 residues. Germline V CDR1 and CDR2: LNHDA, SQIVND (reference sequence). Trimming took 6 bases from V and 2 from J, leaving 13 bases between them. CDR3 DNA sequence: TGTGCCAGTAGCCCTTGGCCTCTCAACTATGGCTACACCTTC. Its protein product is CASSPWPLNYGYTF.

This clonotype was found many times. The chain recombines TRBV15 with TRBJ1-6; possible D gene TRBD1, 5 bases. Germline CDR1 and CDR2: LNHNV and YYDKDF (reference sequence). Trimming removed 3 bases at V and 7 bases at J, with 13 bases between. The CDR3 extends over 15 amino acids. CDR3 amino acids: CATSRMTEPNSPLHF. The CDR3 DNA is TGTGCCACCAGCAGGATGACAGAGCCAAATTCACCCCTCCACTTT.

In this sample, this clonotype turned up many times. The chain links TRBV28 to TRBJ2-5; D is perhaps TRBD1 or TRBD2 (5 bases each). Trimming took 5 bases from V and 7 from J, leaving 17 bases between them. The CDR3 sequence is 14 residues long. Germline values: CDR1 MDHEN, CDR2 SYDVKM. The DNA for the CDR3 is TGTGCCAGCAGTCCGGGACCAAGTTCATGGACCCAGTACTTC. Translating gives CASSPGPSSWTQYF.

This clonotype was seen many times. V gene TRBV19 combines with J gene TRBJ2-5, with TRBD1 matching over 7 bases. Per the germline V gene, CDR1 is LNHDA and CDR2 is SQIVND (reference sequence). V lost 4 bases, J lost 4 bases, and 6 bases stayed unmatched. This CDR3 contains 14 residues. In nucleotides, the CDR3 is TGTGCCAGTAGTACCCCTCGACAGGGAGAGACCCAGTACTTC. It encodes CASSTPRQGETQYF.

This clonotype occurred many times. The chain uses TRBV27 and TRBJ1-2; D is unclear. The CDR3 has 12 amino acids. In germline, CDR1 is MNHEY, CDR2 SMNVEV (reference sequence). V lost 6 bases to trimming and J lost 5 bases, with 10 bases between them. The CDR3 region is CASSRGGYGYTF. CDR3 DNA sequence: TGTGCCAGCAGCCGGGGAGGGTATGGCTACACCTTC.

There are many counts of this clonotype. This chain uses TRBV12-5 with TRBJ1-5; no reliable D call. In germline, CDR1 is LGHNT, CDR2 FRNRAP. The V and J ends lost 5 bases and 9 bases respectively, with 8 bases between them. The CDR3 sequence is 11 residues long. The CDR3: CASGNQWPQHF. CDR3 bases: TGTGCTAGTGGTAACCAATGGCCCCAGCATTTT.

This clonotype was detected many times. The V call is TRBV12-3 or TRBV12-4, the J call TRBJ2-2, with D unclear. The CDR3 consists of 14 residues. V lost 2 bases and J lost 6, with 10 bases in between. Here the CDR3 reads CASSLYSEAGELFF. The CDR3 DNA sequence: TGTGCCAGCAGTTTATATTCCGAAGCCGGGGAGCTGTTTTTT.

This clonotype showed up many times. A much larger clone differs from this one at a single base, so this may be a read error. The chain is built from TRBV3-1 and TRBJ2-7; TRBD1 aligns across 9 bases. The ends lost 5 bases at V and 2 bases at J; junction bases unmatched: 4. Germline CDR1 is LGHDT and CDR2 is YNNKEL (reference sequence). The CDR3 has 14 residues. The CDR3: CASSNRQGAYEQYF. The CDR3 DNA reads as TGTGCCAGCAGCAACCGACAGGGGGCCTACGAGCAGTACTTC.

As regards this clonotype: One base away lies a much larger clone, so this may be a sequencing read error. The V and J genes are TRBV30 and TRBJ2-7; TRBD1 is a possible D gene (6 bases). This CDR3 spans 12 amino acids. Germline V CDR1 and CDR2: GTSNPN, SVGIG (reference sequence). CDR3 bases: TGTTCCTGGATCACACAGGGAAACGAGCAGTACTTC. This encodes CSWITQGNEQYF.

About this clonotype: One junction end disagrees with the germline gene, perhaps due to a read error. This chain uses TRBV4-1 with TRBJ1-3; no definite D call. The germline V gene has CDR1 MGHRA and CDR2 YSYEKL. The length of the CDR3 is 17 residues. CDR3 sequence reads: CASSQETRACRGNTIYF. As DNA, the CDR3 is TGCGCCAGCAGTCAAGAAACAAGGGCTTGTCGGGGAAACACCATATATTTT.

This clonotype was detected ten times or more. V gene TRBV7-3 combines with J gene TRBJ1-2, with D possibly TRBD1 on 5 matching bases. Germline CDR1 reads SGHTA; CDR2 reads FQGTGA. The V end lost 4 bases, the J end lost 5 bases, and 14 bases lay between the germline ends. This CDR3 is 14 amino acids long. The CDR3 nucleotides are TGTGCCAGCAGCTCAAAGGAGGGGAAGTATGGCTACACCTTC. It codes for CASSSKEGKYGYTF. The variable domain in full, completed from reference TRBV7-3 and TRBJ1-2, reads GAGVSQTPSNKVTEKGKYVELRCDPISGHTALYWYRQSLGQGPEFLIYFQGTGAADDSGLPNDRFFAVRPEGSVSTLKIQRTERGDSAVYLCASSSKEGKYGYTFGSGTRLTVV.

This clonotype was found many times. This chain joins TRBV12-3 or TRBV12-4 and TRBJ2-6; D is ambiguous. CDR3 length: 17 amino acids. V was shortened by 3 bases and J by 1 base, with 13 bases between the two germline ends. The CDR3 DNA sequence: TGTGCCAGCAGTTTTTCCAGGAGAGTTTCTGGGGCCAACGTCCTGACTTTC. Translation: CASSFSRRVSGANVLTF.

This clonotype was seen ten or more times. J is TRBJ2-2 and V is TRBV5-1; 10 bases agree with TRBD2. The CDR3 has 18 amino acids. CDR1 is SGHRS and CDR2 is YFSETQ in the germline V gene. V shed 1 base, J shed 1 base, and the junction held 7 bases outside the gene matches. The DNA of the CDR3 is TGCGCCAGCAGCTTGAATTTGAGGACTAGCGGGAACACCGGGGAGCTGTTTTTT. It is translated as CASSLNLRTSGNTGELFF. Variable domain in full (rest from reference TRBV5-1 and TRBJ2-2): KAGVTQTPRYLIKTRGQQVTLSCSPISGHRSVSWYQQTPGQGLQFLFEYFSETQRNKGNFPGRFSGRQFSNSRSEMNVSTLELGDSALYLCASSLNLRTSGNTGELFFGEGSRLTVL.

This clonotype was seen more than once but under ten times. The conserved closing phenylalanine or tryptophan is absent in this CDR3, likely reflecting a read error. The gene calls are TRBV7-2 and TRBJ2-5, with D possibly TRBD2 on 5 matching bases. Germline V gene lookup returns CDR1 SGHTA and CDR2 FQGNSA. This CDR3 comprises 16 residues. V was pared by 4 bases and J by 5 bases, with 20 bases between. CDR3 sequence: CASSSTRLFLGETQYV. The CDR3 DNA is TGTGCCAGCAGCTCAACTCGACTATTCCTTGGGGAGACCCAGTACGTC.

This clonotype was picked up a small number of times. This rearrangement joins TRBV28 to TRBJ1-6; D is uncertain. Germline V gene lookup returns CDR1 MDHEN and CDR2 SYDVKM. The V and J ends lost 9 bases and 7 bases respectively, with 10 bases between them. This CDR3 is built from 12 residues. CDR3: CASRTENSPLHF. The CDR3 DNA follows: TGTGCCAGTAGGACGGAAAATTCACCCCTCCACTTT.

This clonotype was recorded many times. The V and J genes are TRBV10-1 and TRBJ2-5; 11 bases line up with TRBD2. V gave up 5 bases and J gave up 1 base; unmatched junction bases: 3. Germline V gene data show CDR1 as WNHNN and CDR2 as SYGVQD (reference sequence). The CDR3 is 15 amino acids. The CDR3 bases are TGCGCCAGCAGTCTAACTAGCGGGGGCCAAGAGACCCAGTACTTC. Residues: CASSLTSGGQETQYF.

The table lists this clonotype with many counts. V gene TRBV2 combines with J gene TRBJ2-7, with 13 bases identical to TRBD2. This CDR3 comprises 17 residues. The V segment lost 6 bases and the J segment 4 bases; nucleotides outside the gene matches: 12. The germline gives CDR1 SNHLY, CDR2 FYNNEI. The CDR3 nucleotides read TGTGCCAGCAGGGCGGACAGGAGGACTAGCGGGGGTTACGAGCAGTACTTC. Translating gives CASRADRRTSGGYEQYF.

This clonotype occurred many times. V is TRBV27 and J is TRBJ1-5, with 8 bases identical to TRBD1. This CDR3 has 16 residues. The germline V gene has CDR1 MNHEY and CDR2 SMNVEV (reference sequence). V lost 2 bases to trimming and J lost 6 bases; unmatched junction nucleotides: 9. The CDR3 DNA reads as TGTGCCAGCAGTTTAACAACAGGGGGGTTAGGTCAGCCCCAGCATTTT. Translation gives CASSLTTGGLGQPQHF.